The sequence of this T cell receptor (beta chain) was determined in a study of shared clonotypes between healthy human individuals. In the study overall: For every donor, three CD4 naive, three CD4 memory, two CD8 naive and one CD8 memory plates were used.

This clone was recorded only once. The target antigen is unknown. Study outcomes and limitations: Generally, estimated richness proved larger in naive subsets than it did in memory subsets. It was only blood that was sampled, and tissue repertoires likely differ.

The split of CD4+ cells yielded CD45RA+ naive and CD45RA-negative memory subsets. The assay was immunoSEQ multiplex PCR, and TCRdb's table has in-frame clones only and misses some. The data hold some 2,400,000 clones, with 90% to 97% observed a single time. Between the trimmed V and J ends, which lost 2 bases and 6 bases, there was a span of 11 bases. Germline V gene data show CDR1 as KGHSH and CDR2 as LQKENI. The CDR3 contains 13 residues. This TCR came from a man between 18 and 35 years old in good health. The specimen was naive CD4+ T cells sorted from blood. This sample's subset: CD45RA+ positively selected. The V gene is TRBV18, the J gene TRBJ2-7; D remains unclear. CDR3 bases: TGTGCCAGCTCACCAAAGGGCCTCCTCGAGCAGTACTTC. The encoded protein is CASSPKGLLEQYF.